This TCR beta chain originates from a study of blood T cell repertoires in COVID-19. Study at large: The cDNA or gDNA used as material had been derived from T cells, B-cell-depleted T cells, or PBMCs.

The germline V gene encodes CDR1 SGHAT and CDR2 FQNNGV. V lost 5 bases to trimming and J lost 1 base; unmatched junction nucleotides: 2. The CDR3 spans 14 residues. Repertoires were generated with immunoSEQ multiplex PCR, while TCRdb's copy carries only in-frame clones and drops some. The top ten hold around 1.1% of the sample, which has some 420,000 clones, 85% to 90% seen once. The TCR originated in a man aged 25-45 years who had recovered from COVID-19. The sample comprised PBMCs or T cells enriched from blood (not recorded which). The chain is built from TRBV11-2 and TRBJ1-5; 7 bases are shared with TRBD1. DNA of the CDR3: TGTGCCAGCAGCATGACAGGGAGCAATCAGCCCCAGCATTTT. It translates to CASSMTGSNQPQHF.